The TCR beta chain described here comes from a study of cytomegalovirus exposure and HLA in healthy donors. Across the whole study: Within the Caucasian-associated ancestry cluster were roughly 82% of the roughly 380 genotyped donors.

Comments on this clone: Its antigen is undetermined.

This PCR relied on a set of 60 Vbeta primers and 13 Jbeta primers. Assay: immunoSEQ multiplex PCR; the TCRdb copy retains only in-frame clones and omits some. The sample yields 150,000 or so clones, about 80% seen once. Notes on the study in general: It was shown in a later analysis that HLA-associated TCR beta chains were more clonally expanded than other, equally common chains. The classifier reportedly diagnosed cytomegalovirus status with high specificity and sensitivity. In terms of immune exposure information, only CMV serostatus was available.

Germline values: CDR1 SNHLY, CDR2 FYNNEI. CDR3 size: 14 residues. With V trimmed by 3 bases and J by 11 bases, 8 bases remained unmatched. The clonotype was recovered from a young man in good health and CMV-seropositive. This chain links TRBV2 with TRBJ1-1; TRBD1 aligns across 11 bases. Sequenced: PBMCs. The CDR3 nucleotides are TGTGCCAGCAGTGAGACTTGGACAGGGGGCAACGCTTTCTTT. This sequence encodes CASSETWTGGNAFF.